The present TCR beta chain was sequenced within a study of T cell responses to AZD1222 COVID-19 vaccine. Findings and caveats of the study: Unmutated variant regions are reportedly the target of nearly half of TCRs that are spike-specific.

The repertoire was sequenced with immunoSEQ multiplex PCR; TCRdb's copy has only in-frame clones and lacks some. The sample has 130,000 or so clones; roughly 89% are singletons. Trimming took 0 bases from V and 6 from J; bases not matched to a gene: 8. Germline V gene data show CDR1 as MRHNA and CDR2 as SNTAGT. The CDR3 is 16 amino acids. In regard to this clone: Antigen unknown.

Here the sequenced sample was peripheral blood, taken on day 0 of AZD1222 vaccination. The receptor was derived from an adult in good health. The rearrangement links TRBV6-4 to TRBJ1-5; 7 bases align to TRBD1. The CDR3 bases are TGTGCCAGCAGTGACTCGAGATCAGGGGGAGGTCAGCCCCAGCATTTT. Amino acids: CASSDSRSGGGQPQHF.